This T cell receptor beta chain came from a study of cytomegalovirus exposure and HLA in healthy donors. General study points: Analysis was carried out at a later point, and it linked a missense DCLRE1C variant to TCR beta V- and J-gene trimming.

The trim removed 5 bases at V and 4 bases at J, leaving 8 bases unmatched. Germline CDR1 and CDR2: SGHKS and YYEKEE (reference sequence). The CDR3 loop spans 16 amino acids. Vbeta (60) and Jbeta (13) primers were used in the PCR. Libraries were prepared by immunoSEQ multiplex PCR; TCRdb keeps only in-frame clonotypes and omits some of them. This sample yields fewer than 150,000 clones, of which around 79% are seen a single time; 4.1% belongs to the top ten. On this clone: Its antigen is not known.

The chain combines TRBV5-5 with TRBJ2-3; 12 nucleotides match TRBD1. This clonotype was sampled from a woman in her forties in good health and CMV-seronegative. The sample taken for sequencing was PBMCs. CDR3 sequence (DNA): TGTGCCAGCAGTTCTGGGACAGGGGGCTTTGCAGATACGCAGTATTTT. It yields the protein CASSSGTGGFADTQYF.